This T cell receptor beta chain was sequenced for a study of radiation and T cells in renal cell carcinoma (dated by TCRdb to 2020 to 2021). Turning to the overall study: The samples were drawn from a clinical trial, where primary renal cell carcinomas were treated with 15 Gy of stereotactic body radiation therapy and then removed by nephrectomy 4 weeks afterward. TCR beta sequencing covered around 50 samples in total, comprising 25 or so tumors and approximately 27 peripheral blood samples. Across all 50 or so samples, 4,016,671 unique CDR3 nucleotide sequences, encoding 2,658,974 unique CDR3 amino acid sequences, were identified. Broader findings and caveats from the paper: Blood repertoire dynamics were not followed beyond 4 weeks after treatment. With a single-armed trial design, the study had no way to address how radiation dose or scheduling affects the TCR repertoire. Because no pretreatment tumor biopsies were available, whether clonotypes were present in the tumor at baseline could not be determined. An increase in top tumor clonotypes in blood was observed from baseline to 2 weeks post-radiation, followed by contraction by 4 weeks, which was taken to suggest transient expansion of tumor-resident clones.

From the cysteine up to the phenylalanine, the CDR3 has a length of 14 residues. The retained sequence is limited to the CDR3, 42 bases, with the frame set at the first base. The germline V gene (reference sequence) specifies LNHDA as CDR1 and SQIVND as CDR2. The junction carries 12 bases between V and J, which are trimmed by 5 bases and 1 base respectively. With regard to this clone: Its antigen is unknown. Base qualities are not recorded, but no much larger clone differs from it by a single base.

TCR beta libraries were generated from genomic DNA with the immunoSEQ kit, following the manufacturer's recommendations. To prepare libraries, a first multiplex PCR with proprietary primers was run, followed by a second PCR that added unique barcodes, and a bead cleanup was done after each round. Each sample batch included a kit-provided positive control reaction and a negative control reaction. The final libraries underwent checking on an Agilent 4200 TapeStation D1000 ScreenTape, volumetric pooling, and quantification by qPCR. Sequencing ran on an Illumina NextSeq500 with a MidOutput 150-cycle cartridge, using 156 Read1 and 15 Index1 cycles with kit custom primers. The pooled library was loaded at approximately 0.99 pM, and about 20% PhiX control was spiked in. The authors processed their data as follows. Vendor-processed data were analyzed in R, with a clonotype defined as all T cells sharing the same CDR3 nucleotide sequence. In the clone abundance analyses, frequencies in each sample were normalized to that sample's 10,000 most abundant clones. Public T cell clones, which averaged fewer than five per sample, were removed prior to analysis. An abundance difference of at least 32-fold between compartments was the criterion for calling clonotypes tumor-enriched or baseline blood-enriched. Clonotypes expanded or contracted between blood time points were identified with a beta-binomial differential abundance model. Tumor-blood repertoire similarity was measured with the Baroni-Urbani and Buser coefficient, and groups were compared using two-tailed Wilcoxon tests in R. The clones in this table, taken by TCRdb from immuneACCESS, are in-frame only. Not every clone is retained; where verified, under half of the shortfall comes from an unresolved V gene, and the cause of the rest is unknown. D and trimming were read from the DNA, whereas the V and J calls and clone size are those reported in that table. This sample is represented by about 130,000 clones; approximately 90% of them were singletons. 5.8% of the sample is taken by the ten largest.

According to the study, the label for this sample's time point signals: blood 2 weeks post-SBRT. The treatment or condition tag for this specimen amounts to: 15 Gy SBRT to primary tumor, nephrectomy 4 weeks later. To track tumor-enriched clonotypes, serial peripheral blood was sampled from radiation-treated patients at baseline and at 2 weeks and 4 weeks after SBRT. All patients had renal cell carcinoma with clear cell pathology. Genomic DNA for TCR sequencing was prepared using the QIAamp DNA Blood Mini Kit (Qiagen). The analyses included only samples that passed all quality control checks. This clonotype was obtained from a woman aged 65 to 85 with renal cell carcinoma. Sequencing used blood, obtained from a patient whose treatment included radiotherapy and nephrectomy. The sequence is built from TRBV19 and TRBJ2-7; a tentative D call is TRBD1 (6 bases match). CDR3 sequence: CASSVRDKSYEQYF. Read as DNA, the sequence is TGTGCCAGTAGTGTCCGGGACAAGTCCTACGAGCAGTACTTC.